This TCR beta chain was retrieved from a study of cytomegalovirus exposure and HLA in healthy donors. The donors comprised healthy bone marrow donors. As concerns this clone: Its antigen is still unknown.

The PCR used 60 Vbeta and 13 Jbeta primers. The table came from immunoSEQ multiplex PCR; TCRdb's copy has only in-frame clones and leaves some out. The sample includes under 150,000 clones, around 79% of them seen just once. Study results and limitations: Among the sequence variants, a highly shared cluster was likely an artifact of sequencing.

CDR3 length equals 13 residues. Trimming shortened V by 5 bases and J by 6 bases, and 11 bases separated the two germline ends. The germline V gene encodes CDR1 MNHNY and CDR2 SVGAGI (reference sequence). The chain has TRBV6-6 and TRBJ2-1; tentative D call: TRBD2 (5 bases). This TCR derives from a woman aged 30 to 39 in good health and CMV-seronegative. The material sequenced was PBMCs. The CDR3 protein is CASSPTGTNEQFF. The DNA of the CDR3 is TGTGCCAGCAGTCCCACGGGAACCAATGAGCAGTTCTTC.